This TCR beta chain was captured in a study of beta chain features in type 1 diabetes. Overall study results and limits: Small HLA sub-analyses could not settle whether HLA shapes TCRB rearrangement.

cDNA synthesis used the whole RNA isolate, giving expressed TCRB sequences. The assay was immunoSEQ multiplex PCR, and TCRdb's table has in-frame clones only and misses some. The table shows roughly 450,000 clones, with over 9.5% occurring only once. CDR1 SQVTM and CDR2 ANQGSEA come from the germline V gene. This CDR3 has 14 residues. The V gene end was trimmed by 4 bases and the J gene end by 6 bases; junction bases not matched to a gene: 9. About this clone: What it recognizes is unknown.

This TCR derives from a woman aged 18 to 35 in good health. The chain links TRBV29-1 to TRBJ2-1, with 7 bases fitting TRBD1. The sample taken for sequencing was naive CD4+ T cells from blood. For the CDR3, the DNA is TGCAGCGTTGTGCTGACAGGGTCCCGCAATGAGCAGTTCTTC. The encoded protein is CSVVLTGSRNEQFF.